What follows describes a single T cell receptor (beta chain). Its antigen is not known. This entry comes from a study of response to subunit inactivated influenza vaccine. Study-wide points: Each seasonal flu vaccination may recruit only limited new T cells, authors suggested.

TCRdb redid the calling of the RT-PCR reads with MiXCR, one entry per CDR3 protein. The sample shows approximately 310,000 distinct CDR3 sequences, 21% of them seen only once. The sequenced sample was PBMCs from blood, obtained less than 22 months after vaccination. This receptor was taken from a man aged 50-75 years who received an inactivated influenza vaccine.

The CDR3 DNA follows: TGCGCCAGCAGCCTCTCCGGGACAGGGTACGATGAGCAGTTCTTC. This encodes CASSLSGTGYDEQFF. The chain couples TRBV5-1 to TRBJ2-1; 9 nucleotides line up with TRBD1. The CDR3 runs to 15 residues. V shed 4 bases and J 8 bases; nucleotides not matched to a gene: 10. The germline V gene has CDR1 SGHRS and CDR2 YFSETQ.